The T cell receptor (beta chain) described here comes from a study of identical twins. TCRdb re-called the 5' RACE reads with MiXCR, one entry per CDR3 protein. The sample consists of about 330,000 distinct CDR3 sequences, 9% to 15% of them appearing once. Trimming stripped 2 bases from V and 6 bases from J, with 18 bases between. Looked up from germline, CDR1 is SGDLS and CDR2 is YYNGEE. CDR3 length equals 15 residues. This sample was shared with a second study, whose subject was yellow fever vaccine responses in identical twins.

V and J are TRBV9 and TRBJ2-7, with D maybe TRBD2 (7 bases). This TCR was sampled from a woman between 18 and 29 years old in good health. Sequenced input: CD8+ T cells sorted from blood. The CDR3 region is CASSVSGGGGSEQYF. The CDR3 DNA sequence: TGTGCCAGCAGCGTCTCCGGTGGGGGGGGCTCCGAGCAGTACTTC. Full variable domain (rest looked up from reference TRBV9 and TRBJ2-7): DSGVTQTPKHLITATGQRVTLRCSPRSGDLSVYWYQQSLDQGLQFLIQYYNGEERAKGNILERFSAQQFPDLHSELNLSSLELGDSALYFCASSVSGGGGSEQYFGPGTRLTVT.